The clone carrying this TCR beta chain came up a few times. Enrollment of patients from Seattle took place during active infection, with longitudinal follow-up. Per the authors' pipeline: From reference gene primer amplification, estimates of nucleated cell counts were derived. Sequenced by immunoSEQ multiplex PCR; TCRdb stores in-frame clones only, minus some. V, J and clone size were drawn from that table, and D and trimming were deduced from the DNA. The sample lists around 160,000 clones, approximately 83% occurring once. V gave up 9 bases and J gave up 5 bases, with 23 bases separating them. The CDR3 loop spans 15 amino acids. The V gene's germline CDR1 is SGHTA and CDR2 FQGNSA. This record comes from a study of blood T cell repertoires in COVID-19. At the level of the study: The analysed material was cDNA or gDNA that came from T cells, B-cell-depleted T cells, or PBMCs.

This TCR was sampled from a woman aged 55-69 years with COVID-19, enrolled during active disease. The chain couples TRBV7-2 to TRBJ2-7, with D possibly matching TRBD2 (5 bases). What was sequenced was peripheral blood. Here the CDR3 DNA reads TGTGCCAGTCGTCGGGATGGGCCCGGAATGGACGAGCAGTACTTC. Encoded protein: CASRRDGPGMDEQYF.